The clone carrying this TCR beta chain occurred a few times. Antigen: not known. Germline CDR1 and CDR2: SGHVS and FNYEAQ. The length of the CDR3 is 15 residues. V lost 1 base, J lost 0 bases, and 7 bases lay in between. In the PCR, 60 Vbeta and 13 Jbeta primers were used. Only in-frame clones appear in the TCRdb table, and some are missing; sequencing was by immunoSEQ multiplex PCR. Altogether 100,000 to 150,000 clones are present, about 10% being singletons, with the ten largest covering roughly 4.6%. The data were taken from a study of cytomegalovirus exposure and HLA in healthy donors. Study-level points and caveats: It was reported that TCR beta sequences correctly inferred the HLA-A and HLA-B alleles for most subjects. There were under 200 TCR beta chains listed as cytomegalovirus-associated. The study carried out a later analysis of TCR beta sequences. It associated some 18,000 of them with specific HLA alleles at a false discovery rate of 0.05. Segments of the TCR beta V type were, in most cases, productive about 87% or about 30% of the time in an earlier analysis.

The V and J genes are TRBV7-6 and TRBJ2-1; the D is unclear. This TCR was recovered from a young woman in good health and CMV-seropositive. Input material: PBMCs. As DNA, the CDR3 is TGTGCCAGCAGCTTAGTCCTGAGCTCCTACAATGAGCAGTTCTTC. Translated: CASSLVLSSYNEQFF.